Listed here are 3 T cell receptor beta chains from one sample, sequenced in a study of identical twins. A single record per CDR3 protein comes from TCRdb applying MiXCR to the 5' RACE reads. The sample contains more than 400,000 distinct CDR3 sequences, around 15% of which appear only once. These same records also appear under a second study, on yellow fever vaccine responses in identical twins.

Source material: CD4+ T cells sorted from blood. These receptors were obtained from a woman aged 18 to 35 in good health.

This chain connects TRBV24-1 to TRBJ2-7, with D unclear. With 9 bases removed from V and 0 bases from J, the gap between germline ends came to 14 bases. Germline CDR1 KGHDR, CDR2 SFDVKD. This CDR3 is 14 amino acids long. CDR3 loop: CATRARASSYEQYF. In nucleotides, the CDR3 is TGTGCCACCCGGGCCCGGGCGAGCTCCTACGAGCAGTACTTC.

The rearrangement joins TRBV7-2 to TRBJ1-2; TRBD1 is a possible D gene (6 bases). The CDR3 has 14 residues. Trimming left V 4 bases short and J 5 bases short, with 14 bases between. CDR1 is SGHTA and CDR2 is FQGNSA in the germline V gene. CDR3 sequence (DNA): TGTGCCAGCAGCTCATCCGGACAGTCATATGGCTACACCTTC. Protein product: CASSSSGQSYGYTF. The variable domain in full, with the rest retrieved from reference TRBV7-2 and TRBJ1-2, is GAGVSQSPSNKVTEKGKDVELRCDPISGHTALYWYRQSLGQGLEFLIYFQGNSAPDKSGLPSDRFSAERTGGSVSTLTIQRTQQEDSAVYLCASSSSGQSYGYTFGSGTRLTVV.

The chain joins TRBV19 to TRBJ1-1; the match to TRBD1 covers 10 bases. The V gene end was trimmed by 5 bases and the J gene end by 5 bases; junction bases not matched to a gene: 8. Germline lookup yields CDR1 LNHDA and CDR2 SQIVND (reference sequence). The length of the CDR3 is 15 residues. CDR3 bases: TGTGCCAGTAGTCCGAGGGGACAGGGGAATACTGAAGCTTTCTTT. It specifies CASSPRGQGNTEAFF.